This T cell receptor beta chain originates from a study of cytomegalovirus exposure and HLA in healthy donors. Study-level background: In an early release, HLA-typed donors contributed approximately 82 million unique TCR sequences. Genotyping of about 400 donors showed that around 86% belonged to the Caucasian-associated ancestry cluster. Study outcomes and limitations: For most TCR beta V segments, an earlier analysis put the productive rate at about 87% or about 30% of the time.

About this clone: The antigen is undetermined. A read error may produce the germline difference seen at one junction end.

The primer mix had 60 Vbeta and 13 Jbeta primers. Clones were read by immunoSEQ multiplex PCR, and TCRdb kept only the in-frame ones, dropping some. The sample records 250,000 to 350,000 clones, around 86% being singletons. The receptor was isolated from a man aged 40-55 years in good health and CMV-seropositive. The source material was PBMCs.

The CDR3 DNA sequence: TGTGCCAGCACCTTAAGCCTAGGCTACGAGCAGTACTTC. It specifies CASTLSLGYEQYF. The chain has TRBV7-2 and TRBJ2-7; the D is unclear. The length of the CDR3 is 13 residues. CDR1 SGHTA and CDR2 FQGNSA come from the germline V gene.